The rows below give T cell receptor beta chains drawn from one sample of a study of cytomegalovirus exposure and HLA in healthy donors. Assay: immunoSEQ multiplex PCR; the TCRdb copy retains only in-frame clones and omits some. The sample has some 160,000 clones, approximately 88% seen once. The sample was PBMCs. These receptors all come from a woman between 18 and 30 years old in good health and CMV-seronegative. Both conserved end residues are part of each CDR3. The order of the fields is V gene, CDR3 length, D gene, clone size, J gene, CDR3 protein, CDR3 DNA. A D gene is named only where the DNA matches it firmly. Clone size appears in some rows only: once, few, many, or a class for an expanded clone.

TRBV6-4	14	TRBD1	-	TRBJ1-1	CASSETGMNTEAFF	TGTGCCAGCAGTGAGACAGGGATGAACACTGAAGCTTTCTTT
TRBV7-8	13	-	-	TRBJ2-3	CASSSGFRDTQYF	TGTGCCAGCAGCTCCGGTTTTAGAGATACGCAGTATTTT
TRBV5-5	15	TRBD1	-	TRBJ1-4	CASSPPTGTNEKLFF	TGTGCCAGCAGCCCACCGACAGGGACTAATGAAAAACTGTTTTTT
TRBV7-9	12	-	once	TRBJ2-7	CASSSQNYEQYF	TGTGCCAGCAGCTCGCAGAACTACGAGCAGTACTTC
TRBV6-1	15	-	-	TRBJ1-2	CASSELRPRNYGYTF	TGTGCCAGCAGTGAACTAAGGCCCAGGAACTATGGCTACACCTTC
TRBV27	13	-	-	TRBJ1-5	CASRPQGNQPQHF	TGTGCCAGCAGACCGCAGGGAAATCAGCCCCAGCATTTT
TRBV15	17	TRBD2	-	TRBJ2-1	CATSRDGAGGPFNEQFF	TGTGCCACCAGCAGAGATGGGGCGGGGGGCCCCTTCAATGAGCAGTTCTTC
TRBV11-2	13	-	-	TRBJ1-5	CASSLAFFQPQHF	TGTGCCAGCAGCTTGGCCTTTTTTCAGCCCCAGCATTTT
TRBV2	13	TRBD1	-	TRBJ2-7	CASTRQGQNEQYF	TGTGCCAGCACTAGACAGGGTCAAAACGAGCAGTACTTC
TRBV2	13	-	-	TRBJ1-2	CASERTLNYGYTF	TGTGCCAGCGAGAGGACACTTAACTATGGCTACACCTTC
TRBV5-4	14	-	-	TRBJ2-7	CASSSWGQAYEQYF	TGTGCCAGCAGCTCCTGGGGACAAGCCTACGAGCAGTACTTC
TRBV27	16	TRBD1	once	TRBJ1-2	CASSPSLGTGVYGYTF	TGTGCCAGCAGTCCTAGCCTCGGGACAGGGGTTTATGGCTACACCTTC
TRBV5-1	15	TRBD1	once	TRBJ1-1	CASSSRGTGNTEAFF	TGCGCCAGCAGCTCCCGCGGGACAGGAAACACTGAAGCTTTCTTT
TRBV6-4	14	-	few	TRBJ1-5	CASSVGQGNQPQHF	TGTGCCAGCAGTGTCGGGCAGGGGAATCAGCCCCAGCATTTT
TRBV5-1	14	-	few	TRBJ2-7	CASSLTSRDHEQYF	TGCGCCAGCAGCTTGACATCGCGGGACCACGAGCAGTACTTC